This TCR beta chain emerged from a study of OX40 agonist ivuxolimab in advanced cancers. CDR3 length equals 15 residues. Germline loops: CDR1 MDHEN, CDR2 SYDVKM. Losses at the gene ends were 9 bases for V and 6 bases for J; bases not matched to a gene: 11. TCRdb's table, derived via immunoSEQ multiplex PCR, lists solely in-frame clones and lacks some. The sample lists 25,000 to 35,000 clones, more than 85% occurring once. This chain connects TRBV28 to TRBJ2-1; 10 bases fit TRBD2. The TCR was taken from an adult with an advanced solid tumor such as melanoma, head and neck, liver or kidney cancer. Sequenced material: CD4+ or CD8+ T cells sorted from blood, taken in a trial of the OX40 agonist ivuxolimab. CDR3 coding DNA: TGTGCCAGGGGAATTTCTAGCGGGAGTTCCAATGAGCAGTTCTTC. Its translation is CARGISSGSSNEQFF.